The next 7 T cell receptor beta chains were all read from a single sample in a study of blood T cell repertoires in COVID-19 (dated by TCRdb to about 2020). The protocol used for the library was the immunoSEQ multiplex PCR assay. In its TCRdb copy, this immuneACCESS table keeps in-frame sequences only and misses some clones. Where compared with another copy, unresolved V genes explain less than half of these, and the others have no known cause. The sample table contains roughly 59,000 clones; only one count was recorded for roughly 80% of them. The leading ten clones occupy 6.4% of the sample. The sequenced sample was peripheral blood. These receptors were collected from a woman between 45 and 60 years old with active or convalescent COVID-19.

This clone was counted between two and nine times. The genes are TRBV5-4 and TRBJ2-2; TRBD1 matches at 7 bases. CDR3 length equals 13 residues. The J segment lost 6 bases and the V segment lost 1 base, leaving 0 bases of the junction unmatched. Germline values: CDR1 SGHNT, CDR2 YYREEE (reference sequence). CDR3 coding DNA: TGTGCCAGCAGCTTGACAGGGGCCGGGGAGCTGTTTTTT. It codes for CASSLTGAGELFF. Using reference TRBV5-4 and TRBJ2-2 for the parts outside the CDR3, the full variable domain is ETGVTQSPTHLIKTRGQQVTLRCSSQSGHNTVSWYQQALGQGPQFIFQYYREEENGRGNFPPRFSGLQFPNYSSELNVNALELDDSALYLCASSLTGAGELFFGEGSRLTVL.

The CDR3 DNA reads TGTGCCAGCAGCCCAGGGGGGCTGAGTGAGCAGTACTTC. This encodes CASSPGGLSEQYF. The chain joins TRBV3-1 (or the pseudogene TRBV3-2) to TRBJ2-7, with a tentative D call TRBD1 (7 bases). V was trimmed by 4 bases and J by 7 bases, leaving 14 bases between them. CDR1 is LGHDT and CDR2 is YNNKEL in the germline V gene (reference sequence). This CDR3 is 13 amino acids long.

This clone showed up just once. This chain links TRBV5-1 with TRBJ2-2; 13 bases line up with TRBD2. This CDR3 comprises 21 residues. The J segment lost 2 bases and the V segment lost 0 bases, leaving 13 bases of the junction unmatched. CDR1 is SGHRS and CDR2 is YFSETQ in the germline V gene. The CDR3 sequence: CASSLDRTLAGGRPNTGELFF. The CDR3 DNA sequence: TGCGCCAGCAGCTTGGATCGGACACTAGCGGGAGGGCGCCCCAACACCGGGGAGCTGTTTTTT.

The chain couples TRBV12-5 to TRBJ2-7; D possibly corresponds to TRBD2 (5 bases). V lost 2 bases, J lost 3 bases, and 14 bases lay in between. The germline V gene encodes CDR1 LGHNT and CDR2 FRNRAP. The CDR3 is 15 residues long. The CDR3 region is CASGLMEVAFYEQYF. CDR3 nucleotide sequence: TGTGCTAGTGGTTTGATGGAGGTAGCCTTCTACGAGCAGTACTTC.

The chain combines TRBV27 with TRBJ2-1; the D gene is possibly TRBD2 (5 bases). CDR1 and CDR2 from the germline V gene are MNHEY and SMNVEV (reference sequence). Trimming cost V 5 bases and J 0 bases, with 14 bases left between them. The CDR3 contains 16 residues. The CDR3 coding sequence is TGTGCCAGCAGTCGCCAACGAGGGAGCTCCTACAATGAGCAGTTCTTC. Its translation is CASSRQRGSSYNEQFF.

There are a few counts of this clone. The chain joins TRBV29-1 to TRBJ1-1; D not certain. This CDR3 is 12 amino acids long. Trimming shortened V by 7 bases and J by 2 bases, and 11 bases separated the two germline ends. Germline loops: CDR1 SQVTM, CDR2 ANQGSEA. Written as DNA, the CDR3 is TGCAGCGCCCAGGTCTCCAACACTGAAGCTTTCTTT. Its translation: CSAQVSNTEAFF.

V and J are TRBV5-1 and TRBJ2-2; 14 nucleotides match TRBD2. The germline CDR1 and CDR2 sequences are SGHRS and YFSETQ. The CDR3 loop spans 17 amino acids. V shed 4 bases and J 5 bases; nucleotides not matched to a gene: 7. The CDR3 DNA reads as TGCGCCAGCAGCACGGGACTAGCGGGAGAAGGTACCGGGGAGCTGTTTTTT. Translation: CASSTGLAGEGTGELFF.